Listed here are 20 T cell receptor beta chains from one sample, sequenced in a study of blood T cell repertoires in COVID-19. The method was immunoSEQ multiplex PCR; TCRdb's version includes in-frame clones alone and lacks a portion of them. The table shows about 120,000 clones, with around 91% occurring only once. The sample was peripheral blood. All receptors come from a man aged 70-80 years with active or convalescent COVID-19.

V and J are TRBV3-1 (or the pseudogene TRBV3-2) and TRBJ2-7, with D maybe TRBD2 (5 bases). Between the trimmed V and J ends, which lost 0 bases and 5 bases, there was a span of 17 bases. Germline V CDR1 and CDR2: LGHDT, YNNKEL (reference sequence). This CDR3 has 16 amino acids. The CDR3 loop is CASSQDSGVAWDEQYF. The CDR3 DNA is TGTGCCAGCAGCCAAGATTCCGGGGTTGCTTGGGACGAGCAGTACTTC.

The chain recombines TRBV11-2 with TRBJ2-7; possibly TRBD2 for D (5 bases). Looked up from germline, CDR1 is SGHAT and CDR2 is FQNNGV. The CDR3 is 15 residues long. V lost 5 bases and J lost 2, with 16 bases in between. CDR3 DNA: TGTGCCAGCAGCCCCCGGGGTAGCGTAACCTACGAGCAGTACTTC. As protein: CASSPRGSVTYEQYF.

The chain recombines TRBV28 with TRBJ1-3, with TRBD1 matching 10 bases. The CDR3 consists of 16 residues. Trimming took 5 bases from V and 4 from J; bases not matched to a gene: 8. Germline assignment: CDR1 MDHEN and CDR2 SYDVKM. CDR3 residues: CASSAPGQGSGNTIYF. The CDR3 DNA reads as TGTGCCAGCAGTGCTCCGGGACAGGGGTCGGGAAACACCATATATTTT.

V gene TRBV10-3 combines with J gene TRBJ2-7; 10 bases align to TRBD1. V was clipped by 0 bases and J by 2 bases; unmatched bases: 4. CDR3 length equals 16 residues. Germline assignment: CDR1 ENHRY and CDR2 SYGVKD. The CDR3 nucleotides are TGTGCCATCAGTGAGTCATGGGGACAGGGGACCTACGAGCAGTACTTC. Protein sequence: CAISESWGQGTYEQYF.

The chain employs TRBV19 and TRBJ1-5, with a weak D call TRBD1 (6 bases). This CDR3 is built from 15 residues. Trimming cost V 4 bases and J 1 base, with 11 bases left between them. Germline CDR1 is LNHDA and CDR2 is SQIVND (reference sequence). CDR3 sequence: CASSSTGWSNQPQHF. CDR3 nucleotide sequence: TGTGCCAGTAGTAGTACAGGGTGGAGCAATCAGCCCCAGCATTTT.

The gene calls are TRBV19 and TRBJ1-1, with TRBD1 matching over 12 bases. CDR3 length equals 15 residues. Trimming took 8 bases from V and 5 from J; bases not matched to a gene: 9. Germline values: CDR1 LNHDA, CDR2 SQIVND (reference sequence). CDR3 protein: CASHRDRGQGTEAFF. As DNA, the CDR3 is TGTGCCAGTCACCGGGACAGGGGGCAGGGAACTGAAGCTTTCTTT.

This clone is a singleton in its sample. The chain combines TRBV19 with TRBJ2-5; TRBD2 matches at 14 bases. The CDR3 has 15 residues. Germline loops: CDR1 LNHDA, CDR2 SQIVND (reference sequence). V was pared by 5 bases and J by 4 bases, with 3 bases of the junction left unmatched. CDR3 region: CASSEGLAGGETQYF. Written as DNA, the CDR3 is TGTGCCAGTAGTGAAGGACTAGCGGGAGGAGAGACCCAGTACTTC.

The CDR3 sequence: CASRKTDPGELFF. DNA of the CDR3: TGTGCCAGCAGGAAGACAGACCCCGGGGAGCTGTTTTTT. V usage is TRBV7-9 and J usage is TRBJ2-2; perhaps TRBD1 as D (5 bases). With 6 bases removed from V and 6 bases from J, the gap between germline ends came to 11 bases. Germline V gives CDR1 SEHNR, CDR2 FQNEAQ (reference sequence). This CDR3 has 13 residues.

The chain couples TRBV5-1 to TRBJ2-1; no clear D. Germline lookup yields CDR1 SGHRS and CDR2 YFSETQ. This CDR3 has 12 amino acids. V gave up 5 bases and J gave up 9 bases, with 12 bases separating them. The CDR3 DNA reads as TGCGCCAGCAGGCAGGCGTTCGGTGAGCAGTTCTTC. It is translated as CASRQAFGEQFF.

This clone rates as medium-sized. The rearrangement links TRBV7-3 to TRBJ2-1; 13 positions agree with TRBD2. Trimming at V came to 3 bases and at J to 9 bases, leaving 5 bases not matched to a gene. CDR3 length equals 15 residues. Germline loops: CDR1 SGHTA, CDR2 FQGTGA. CDR3 DNA sequence: TGTGCCAGCAGCTTCGGACTAGCGGGAGAGGCTGAGCAGTTCTTC. Encoded protein: CASSFGLAGEAEQFF.

This clone has just one count. The chain has TRBV28 and TRBJ1-5, with D maybe TRBD1 (5 bases). CDR1 is MDHEN and CDR2 is SYDVKM in the germline V gene. CDR3 length: 11 amino acids. CDR3 DNA sequence: TGTGCTGCGGGGGGGAATCAGCCCCAGCATTTT. As protein: CAAGGNQPQHF.

The CDR3: CASSLGDRENTEAFF. DNA for the CDR3: TGTGCCAGCAGCTTAGGTGACAGGGAGAACACTGAAGCTTTCTTT. The V call is TRBV11-1, the J call TRBJ1-1, with 7 bases that match TRBD1. The V gene end was trimmed by 1 base and the J gene end by 1 base; junction bases not matched to a gene: 3. The germline gives CDR1 SGHAT, CDR2 FQDESV (reference sequence). The CDR3 contains 15 residues. The entire variable domain, with the rest obtained from reference TRBV11-1 and TRBJ1-1, is as follows: EAEVAQSPRYKITEKSQAVAFWCDPISGHATLYWYRQILGQGPELLVQFQDESVVDDSQLPKDRFSAERLKGVDSTLKIQPAELGDSAMYLCASSLGDRENTEAFFGQGTRLTVV.

This sequence joins TRBV5-6 and TRBJ1-4, with D tentatively TRBD1 (5 bases). CDR1 is SGHDT, CDR2 YYEEEE, per germline. The CDR3 spans 16 residues. With 0 bases removed from V and 8 bases from J, the gap between germline ends came to 17 bases. The CDR3, as DNA: TGTGCCAGCAGCTTGGCGATAAAGGGGATTGGAGAAAAACTGTTTTTT. Protein: CASSLAIKGIGEKLFF.

The rearrangement uses TRBV28 and TRBJ1-6; D call uncertain. The CDR3 is made up of 15 amino acids. CDR1 and CDR2 (germline): MDHEN, SYDVKM. Trimming left V 2 bases short and J 5 bases short, with 10 bases between. The CDR3 here is CASSLVPSNNSPLHF. The CDR3 DNA follows: TGTGCCAGCAGTTTAGTGCCGAGTAATAATTCACCCCTCCACTTT.

The CDR3: CASSTTGVDSPLHF. The CDR3 region has the DNA TGTGCCAGCAGCACAACAGGGGTTGATTCACCCCTCCACTTT. The J gene is TRBJ1-6, the V gene TRBV5-4; 7 bases are a match to TRBD1. The CDR3 loop spans 14 amino acids. V shed 4 bases, J shed 8 bases, and the junction held 6 bases outside the gene matches. Germline lookup yields CDR1 SGHNT and CDR2 YYREEE (reference sequence).

V usage is TRBV28 and J usage is TRBJ1-2; D ambiguous. CDR1 MDHEN and CDR2 SYDVKM come from the germline V gene. The CDR3 is 14 residues long. Trimming took off 6 bases at V and 2 bases at J, with 13 bases between the two ends. The CDR3 here is CASRTPSGNYGYTF. The CDR3 nucleotides are TGTGCCAGCAGGACTCCCTCGGGGAACTATGGCTACACCTTC.

This sequence joins TRBV5-6 and TRBJ2-7; 12 bases map to TRBD2. The V segment lost 3 bases and the J segment 6 bases; nucleotides outside the gene matches: 10. CDR3 size: 16 residues. Germline CDR1 reads SGHDT; CDR2 reads YYEEEE. The CDR3 reads CASSSIRTSGIGEQYF. CDR3 coding DNA: TGTGCCAGCAGCTCCATCCGGACTAGCGGGATTGGCGAGCAGTACTTC.

The chain recombines TRBV10-1 with TRBJ2-2; D might be TRBD1 (5 bases). V lost 3 bases and J lost 2, with 10 bases in between. This CDR3 is 15 amino acids long. CDR1 is WNHNN and CDR2 is SYGVQD in the germline V gene (reference sequence). CDR3 nucleotide sequence: TGCGCCAGCAGTGAAGGGGTGGGAAACACCGGGGAGCTGTTTTTT. This codes for CASSEGVGNTGELFF.

The chain uses TRBV4-1 and TRBJ2-5; 10 bases line up with TRBD2. Germline assignment: CDR1 MGHRA and CDR2 YSYEKL. With 6 bases clipped from V and 5 bases from J, the junction kept 12 bases outside the gene matches. This CDR3 has 16 amino acids. The CDR3 sequence is CASSIQAGGPRETQYF. CDR3 bases: TGCGCCAGCAGTATCCAAGCGGGAGGGCCTCGTGAGACCCAGTACTTC.

This sequence joins TRBV7-2 and TRBJ1-2; D unresolved. CDR1 and CDR2 from the germline V gene are SGHTA and FQGNSA. With 1 base removed from V and 1 base from J, the gap between germline ends came to 10 bases. The CDR3 spans 15 residues. The CDR3 reads CASSLGALINYGYTF. The CDR3 coding sequence is TGTGCCAGCAGCTTAGGAGCCTTAATTAACTATGGCTACACCTTC.